The TCR beta chain under discussion was sequenced for a study of blood T cells in healthy people across ages. Points from the study as a whole: The fall in TCR beta diversity per million T cells was roughly linear with age.

A second about 6 to 12 cycle PCR used barcoded and J-beta primers. A template-switch adaptor that had 12 random nucleotides put a tag on each cDNA molecule. TCRdb re-derived calls from the 5' RACE reads in MiXCR, one entry per CDR3 protein. The repertoire holds more than 700,000 distinct CDR3 sequences, with roughly 46% as singletons. Every donor provided approximately 10 milliliters of peripheral blood. Per-sample PBMC isolation yielded at least 6 million cells. As regards this clonotype: Antigen: not known.

Germline V gives CDR1 DFQATT, CDR2 SNEGSKA (reference sequence). CDR3 length: 12 amino acids. The ends were cut back, 5 bases at V and 7 bases at J, with 9 bases in the middle. The sequence derives from a man at least 80 years old in good health. Material for sequencing was blood. The V call is TRBV20-1, the J call TRBJ1-6; a weak D match, TRBD1 (6 bases). This CDR3 is CSAGRGNSPLHF. The CDR3 bases are TGCAGTGCTGGAAGGGGGAATTCACCCCTCCACTTT.